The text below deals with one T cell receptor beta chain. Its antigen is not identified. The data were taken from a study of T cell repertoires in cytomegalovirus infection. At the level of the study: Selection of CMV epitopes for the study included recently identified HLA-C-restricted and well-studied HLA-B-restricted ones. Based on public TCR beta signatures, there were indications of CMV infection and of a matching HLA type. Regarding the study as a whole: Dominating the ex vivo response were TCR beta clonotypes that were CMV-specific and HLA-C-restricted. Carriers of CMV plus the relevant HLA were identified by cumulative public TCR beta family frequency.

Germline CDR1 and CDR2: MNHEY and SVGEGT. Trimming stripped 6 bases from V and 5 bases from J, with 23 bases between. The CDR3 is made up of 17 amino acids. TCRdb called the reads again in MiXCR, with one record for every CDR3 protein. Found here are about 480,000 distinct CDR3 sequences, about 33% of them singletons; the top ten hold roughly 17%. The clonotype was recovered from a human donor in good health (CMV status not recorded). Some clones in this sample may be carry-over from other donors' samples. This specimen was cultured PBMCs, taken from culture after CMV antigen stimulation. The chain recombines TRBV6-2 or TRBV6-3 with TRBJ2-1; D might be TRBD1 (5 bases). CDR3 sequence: CASSPSWTTSVHNEQFF. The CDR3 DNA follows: TGTGCCAGCAGCCCATCGTGGACAACAAGCGTCCACAATGAGCAGTTCTTC.